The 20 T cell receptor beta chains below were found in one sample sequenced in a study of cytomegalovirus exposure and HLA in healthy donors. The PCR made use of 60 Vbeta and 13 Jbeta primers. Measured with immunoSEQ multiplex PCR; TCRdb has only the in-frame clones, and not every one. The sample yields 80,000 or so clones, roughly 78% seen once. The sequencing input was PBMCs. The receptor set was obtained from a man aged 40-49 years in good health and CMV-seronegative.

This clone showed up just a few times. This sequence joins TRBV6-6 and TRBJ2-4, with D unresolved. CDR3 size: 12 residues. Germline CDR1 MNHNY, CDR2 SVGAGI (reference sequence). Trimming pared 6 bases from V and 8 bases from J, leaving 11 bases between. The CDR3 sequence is CASSNGWDIQYF. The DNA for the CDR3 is TGTGCCAGCAGCAACGGGTGGGACATTCAGTACTTC.

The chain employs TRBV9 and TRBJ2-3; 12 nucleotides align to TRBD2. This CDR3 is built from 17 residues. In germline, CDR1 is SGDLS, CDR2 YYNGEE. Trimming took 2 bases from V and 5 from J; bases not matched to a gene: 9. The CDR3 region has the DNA TGTGCCAGCAGCGTCGGACTAGCGGGGTATTCAGAAGATACGCAGTATTTT. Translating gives CASSVGLAGYSEDTQYF.

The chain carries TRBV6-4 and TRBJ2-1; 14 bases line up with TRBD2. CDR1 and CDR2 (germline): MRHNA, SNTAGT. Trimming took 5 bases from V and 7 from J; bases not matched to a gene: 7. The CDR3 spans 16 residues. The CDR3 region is CASSPGTSGSLNEQFF. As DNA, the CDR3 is TGTGCCAGCAGTCCCGGGACTAGCGGGAGCCTGAATGAGCAGTTCTTC.

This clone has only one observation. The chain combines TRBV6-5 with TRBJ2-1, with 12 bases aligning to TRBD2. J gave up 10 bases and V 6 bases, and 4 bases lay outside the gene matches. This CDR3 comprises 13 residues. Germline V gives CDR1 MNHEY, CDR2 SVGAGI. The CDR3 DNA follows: TGTGCCAGCAGCCGACTAGCGGGAGTCGAGCAGTTCTTC. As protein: CASSRLAGVEQFF.

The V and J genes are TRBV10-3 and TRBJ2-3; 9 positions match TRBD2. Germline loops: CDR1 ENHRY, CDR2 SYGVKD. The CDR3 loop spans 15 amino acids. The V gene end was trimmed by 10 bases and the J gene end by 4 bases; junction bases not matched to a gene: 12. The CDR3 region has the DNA TGTGCCACCGGTCCGGGGCGGGAGGGGTCAGATACGCAGTATTTT. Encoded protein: CATGPGREGSDTQYF.

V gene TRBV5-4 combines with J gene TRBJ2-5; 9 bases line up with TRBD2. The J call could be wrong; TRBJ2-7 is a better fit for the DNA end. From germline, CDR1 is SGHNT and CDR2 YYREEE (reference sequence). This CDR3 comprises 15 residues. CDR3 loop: CASSLGGRASYEQYF. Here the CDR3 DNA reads TGTGCCAGCAGCTTGGGCGGGAGGGCTTCCTACGAGCAGTACTTC.

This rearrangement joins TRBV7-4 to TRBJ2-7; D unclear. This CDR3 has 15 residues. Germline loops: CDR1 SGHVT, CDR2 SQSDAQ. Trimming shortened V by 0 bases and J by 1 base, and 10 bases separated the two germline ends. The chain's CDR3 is CASSLAAQASYEQYF. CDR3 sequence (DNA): TGTGCCAGCAGCTTAGCGGCGCAGGCTTCCTACGAGCAGTACTTC. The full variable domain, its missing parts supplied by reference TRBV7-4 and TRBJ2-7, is GAGVSQSPRYKVAKRGRDVALRCDSISGHVTLYWYRQTLGQGSEVLTYSQSDAQRDKSGRPSGRFSAERPERSVSTLKIQRTEQGDSAVYLCASSLAAQASYEQYFGPGTRLTVT.

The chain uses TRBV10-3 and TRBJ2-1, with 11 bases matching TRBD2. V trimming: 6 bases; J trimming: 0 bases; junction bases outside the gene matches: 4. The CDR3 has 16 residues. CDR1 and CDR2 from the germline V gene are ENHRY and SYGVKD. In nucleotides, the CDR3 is TGTGCCATCAGCGCTAGCGGGGGGAGCTCCTACAATGAGCAGTTCTTC. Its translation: CAISASGGSSYNEQFF.

This CDR3 is CASVDRATNTEAFF. CDR3 in DNA: TGTGCCAGTGTGGACAGGGCGACGAACACTGAAGCTTTCTTT. The chain is built from TRBV19 and TRBJ1-1; 8 bases are a match to TRBD1. V lost 8 bases and J lost 1; bases outside the gene matches: 6. Germline V gene data show CDR1 as LNHDA and CDR2 as SQIVND (reference sequence). CDR3 length: 14 residues.

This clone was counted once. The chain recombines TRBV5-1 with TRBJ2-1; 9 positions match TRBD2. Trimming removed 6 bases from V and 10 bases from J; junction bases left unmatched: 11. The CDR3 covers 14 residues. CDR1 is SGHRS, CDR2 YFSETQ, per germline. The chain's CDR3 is CASNWAGGPAEQFF. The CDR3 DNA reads TGCGCCAGCAATTGGGCGGGAGGGCCTGCCGAGCAGTTCTTC.

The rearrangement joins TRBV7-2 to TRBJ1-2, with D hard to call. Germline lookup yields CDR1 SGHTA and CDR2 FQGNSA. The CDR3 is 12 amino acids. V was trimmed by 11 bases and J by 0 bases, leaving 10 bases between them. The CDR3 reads CALGRANYGYTF. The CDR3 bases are TGTGCCCTCGGTCGGGCTAACTATGGCTACACCTTC. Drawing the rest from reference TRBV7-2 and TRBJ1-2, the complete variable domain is GAGVSQSPSNKVTEKGKDVELRCDPISGHTALYWYRQSLGQGLEFLIYFQGNSAPDKSGLPSDRFSAERTGGSVSTLTIQRTQQEDSAVYLCALGRANYGYTFGSGTRLTVV.

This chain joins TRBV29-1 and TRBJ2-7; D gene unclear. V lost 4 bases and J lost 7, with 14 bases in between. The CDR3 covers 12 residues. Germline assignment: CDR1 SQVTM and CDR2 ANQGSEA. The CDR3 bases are TGCAGCGTTGTTGGAGCCAGAGGAGAGCAGTACTTC. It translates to CSVVGARGEQYF.

CDR3 loop: CASSLASGRSVNEQFF. The CDR3 nucleotides read TGTGCCAGCAGCTTGGCTAGCGGGAGGTCGGTTAATGAGCAGTTCTTC. The rearrangement uses TRBV5-4 and TRBJ2-1, with 11 bases matching TRBD2. Germline V lookup: CDR1 SGHNT, CDR2 YYREEE (reference sequence). The trim removed 0 bases at V and 7 bases at J, leaving 6 bases unmatched. The CDR3 loop spans 16 amino acids.

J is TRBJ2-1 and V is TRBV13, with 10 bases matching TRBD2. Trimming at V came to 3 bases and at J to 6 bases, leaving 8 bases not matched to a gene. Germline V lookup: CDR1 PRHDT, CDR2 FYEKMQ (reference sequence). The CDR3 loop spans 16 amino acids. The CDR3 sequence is CASSLGGTSVANEQFF. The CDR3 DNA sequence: TGTGCCAGCAGCTTGGGTGGGACTAGCGTTGCCAATGAGCAGTTCTTC.

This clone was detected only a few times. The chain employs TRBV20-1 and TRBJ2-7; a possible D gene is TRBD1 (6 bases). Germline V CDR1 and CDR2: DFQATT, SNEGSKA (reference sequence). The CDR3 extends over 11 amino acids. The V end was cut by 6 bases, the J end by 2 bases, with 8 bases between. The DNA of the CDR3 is TGCAGTGCGAACAGGGCCTACGAGCAGTACTTC. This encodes CSANRAYEQYF.

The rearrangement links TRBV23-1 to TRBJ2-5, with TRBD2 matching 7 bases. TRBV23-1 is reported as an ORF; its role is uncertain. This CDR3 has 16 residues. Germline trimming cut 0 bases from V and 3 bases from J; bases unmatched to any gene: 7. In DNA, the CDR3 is TGCGCCAGCAGTCAATCGAAACGGGCGGGAGAAGAGACCCAGTACTTC. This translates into CASSQSKRAGEETQYF.

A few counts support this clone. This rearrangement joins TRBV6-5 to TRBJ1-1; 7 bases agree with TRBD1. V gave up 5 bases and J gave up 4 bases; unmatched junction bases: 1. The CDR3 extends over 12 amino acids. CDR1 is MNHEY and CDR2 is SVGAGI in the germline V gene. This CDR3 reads CASSRGPTEAFF. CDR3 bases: TGTGCCAGCAGTAGGGGGCCCACTGAAGCTTTCTTT.

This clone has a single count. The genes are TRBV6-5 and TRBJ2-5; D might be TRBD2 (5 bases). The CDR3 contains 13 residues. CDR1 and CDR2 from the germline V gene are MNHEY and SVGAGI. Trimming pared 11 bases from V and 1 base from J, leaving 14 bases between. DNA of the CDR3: TGTGCCTCCTCAAACGGGGTCCAAGAGACCCAGTACTTC. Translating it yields CASSNGVQETQYF.

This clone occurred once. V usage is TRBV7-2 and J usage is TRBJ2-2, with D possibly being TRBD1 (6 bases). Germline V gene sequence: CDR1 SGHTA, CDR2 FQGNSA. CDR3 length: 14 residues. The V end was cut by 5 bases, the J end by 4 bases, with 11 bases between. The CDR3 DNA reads TGTGCCAGCAGCACTATCAGGGGCACCGGGGAGCTGTTTTTT. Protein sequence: CASSTIRGTGELFF.

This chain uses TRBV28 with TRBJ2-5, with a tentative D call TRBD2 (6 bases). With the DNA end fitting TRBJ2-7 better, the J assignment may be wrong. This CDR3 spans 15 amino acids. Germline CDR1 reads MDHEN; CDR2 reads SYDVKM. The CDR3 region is CASSPSGGVTYEQYF. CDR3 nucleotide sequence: TGTGCCAGCAGTCCTTCCGGGGGAGTCACCTACGAGCAGTACTTC.